Shown below are 9 T cell receptor beta chains from a single sample sequenced in a study of T cells in Graves' hyperthyroidism and ophthalmopathy. Regions amplified from RNA transcripts were the TCR beta CDR3 regions. Initially, a first-round RT-PCR of the TCR CDR3 employed the HTBI primer set. From the multiplex PCR reads, TCRdb called clonotypes with MiXCR, one entry per CDR3 protein. The sample carries 450,000 to 700,000 distinct CDR3 sequences, under 60% recorded once. Sequencing was done on a sample of peripheral blood or thyroid tissue (not recorded which). These receptors came from an adult woman with Graves' disease, either hyperthyroidism or ophthalmopathy (not recorded which).

Ten or more counts support this clonotype. This chain joins TRBV5-1 and TRBJ1-1, with TRBD1 matching 7 bases. CDR1 is SGHRS and CDR2 is YFSETQ in the germline V gene. The CDR3 is 15 amino acids. Trimming cost V 3 bases and J 0 bases; bases outside gene matches: 5. The CDR3 coding sequence is TGCGCCAGCAGCTCCGGGACAGCCATGAACACTGAAGCTTTCTTT. It is translated as CASSSGTAMNTEAFF.

This clonotype appeared a single time. The chain joins TRBV7-2 to TRBJ1-2; D uncertain. Between the trimmed V and J ends, which lost 5 bases and 6 bases, there was a span of 7 bases. The CDR3 runs to 11 residues. Per germline, CDR1 SGHTA and CDR2 FQGNSA. CDR3 sequence (DNA): TGTGCCAGCAGCCCGGAAGATGGCTACACCTTC. Residues: CASSPEDGYTF.

This clonotype was counted only a few times. A clone one base away is much larger, so this may be a read error. The chain employs TRBV2 and TRBJ2-2; TRBD2 might be the D (5 bases). There are 13 residues in the CDR3. Looked up from germline, CDR1 is SNHLY and CDR2 is FYNNEI. CDR3 loop: CASSYGNTGEPFF. The CDR3 nucleotides are TGTGCCAGCAGTTACGGGAACACCGGGGAGCCGTTTTTT.

This rearrangement joins TRBV29-1 to TRBJ1-2; D unclear. CDR3 length: 14 amino acids. Deletions cut 3 bases from V and 6 bases from J, with 17 bases between. The V gene's germline CDR1 is SQVTM and CDR2 ANQGSEA. CDR3 sequence: CSVEYQAPFHGYTF. The CDR3 nucleotides are TGCAGCGTTGAGTACCAGGCCCCTTTCCATGGCTACACCTTC.

The chain uses TRBV7-8 and TRBJ2-7; D might be TRBD2 (6 bases). Trimming removed 3 bases from V and 7 bases from J, with 13 bases in between. The germline CDR1 and CDR2 sequences are SGHVS and FQNEAQ. This CDR3 region has 13 residues. CDR3 loop: CASSFAGMREQYF. The CDR3 DNA follows: TGTGCCAGCAGCTTCGCGGGGATGAGGGAGCAGTACTTC.

There are many counts of this clonotype. CDR3 amino acids: CSATDWGSSGNTIYF. The CDR3 DNA reads TGCAGTGCTACCGACTGGGGCAGCTCTGGAAACACCATATATTTT. The J gene is TRBJ1-3, the V gene TRBV20-1; maybe TRBD1 (5 bases). The V gene lost 4 bases and the J gene lost 0 bases, with 13 bases spanning the gap. CDR1 is DFQATT and CDR2 is SNEGSKA in the germline V gene (reference sequence). The CDR3 sequence is 15 residues long.

In its sample, this clonotype was seen many times. This chain links TRBV7-2 with TRBJ2-7; no clear D. Trimming stripped 3 bases from V and 3 bases from J, with 18 bases between. CDR3 length: 16 amino acids. Germline CDR1 is SGHTA and CDR2 is FQGNSA. CDR3 residues: CASSFPGTASLYEQYF. CDR3 sequence (DNA): TGTGCCAGCAGCTTCCCGGGCACCGCCTCTCTCTACGAGCAGTACTTC.

This clonotype was observed a few times. This sequence joins TRBV19 and TRBJ2-1, with 11 bases identical to TRBD2. The CDR3 contains 15 residues. Germline lookup yields CDR1 LNHDA and CDR2 SQIVND (reference sequence). The junction had 3 bases not matched to a gene; V was cut back by 5 bases and J by 3 bases. CDR3 in DNA: TGTGCCAGTAGTCCAACTAGCGGGGGCTACAATGAGCAGTTCTTC. Its protein product is CASSPTSGGYNEQFF.

The CDR3 reads CATSDSDREVGYTF. The CDR3 DNA sequence: TGTGCCACCAGTGACTCGGACAGGGAGGTTGGCTACACCTTC. The chain employs TRBV24-1 and TRBJ1-2; TRBD1 matches at 8 bases. The germline CDR1 and CDR2 sequences are KGHDR and SFDVKD. This CDR3 is 14 amino acids long. Trimming took 4 bases from V and 7 from J; bases not matched to a gene: 7.